This T cell receptor beta chain was captured in a study of cytomegalovirus exposure and HLA in healthy donors. The study ran its PCR with 60 Vbeta and 13 Jbeta primers. The table came from immunoSEQ multiplex PCR; TCRdb's copy has only in-frame clones and leaves some out. The sample has about 160,000 clones, roughly 85% seen once; the top ten hold under 2.5%. For this clone: Its antigen is unidentified.

J lost 2 bases, V lost 7 bases, and 9 bases had no gene match. The CDR3 is 15 amino acids. Germline-derived CDR1 and CDR2 are MNHEY and SMNVEV (reference sequence). The study's findings and limits: Cytomegalovirus status was reportedly diagnosed by the classifier with high sensitivity and specificity. A later analysis found most CMV-associated TCR beta chains apparently HLA-restricted. The study carried out a later analysis of TCR beta sequences. It associated approximately 17,000 of them with specific HLA alleles at a false discovery rate of 0.05.

J is TRBJ2-3 and V is TRBV27; 7 bases align to TRBD2. Source material: PBMCs. This receptor was taken from a man aged 40-49 years in good health and CMV-seronegative. The CDR3 sequence is CASNTERDFTDTQYF. In DNA form, the CDR3 reads TGTGCCAGCAATACAGAGCGGGACTTCACAGATACGCAGTATTTT.